A selection of T cell receptor beta chains follows, all from one sample in a study of T-cell reconstitution after alpha-beta-depleted transplantation in children. MiXCR was run by TCRdb on the PCR reads, yielding one entry per CDR3 protein. Here the sample spans about 8,700 distinct CDR3 sequences, approximately 15% being singletons. The specimen comprised PBMCs, mostly from graft donor cells, sampled 60 days after TCRalphabeta/CD19-depleted stem cell transplant. The source is a male patient younger than 18 who had a stem cell transplant for acute lymphoblastic leukemia, so the T cells may come from the graft donor. CDR3s include the opening cysteine and the closing phenylalanine or tryptophan. The order of the fields is J gene, V gene, D gene, CDR3 protein. D genes are given only for firm matches.

j_call: TRBJ2-5
v_call: TRBV29-1
d_call: .
cdr3_aa: CSVDLVSLVRETQYF

j_call: TRBJ1-2
v_call: TRBV29-1
d_call: .
cdr3_aa: CSVEDRSAFDYTF

j_call: TRBJ2-2
v_call: TRBV15
d_call: .
cdr3_aa: CATSTRRGGELFF

j_call: TRBJ1-4
v_call: TRBV27
d_call: .
cdr3_aa: CASSLLATNEKLFF

j_call: TRBJ2-3
v_call: TRBV14
d_call: .
cdr3_aa: CASSQDWNTDTQYF

j_call: TRBJ1-5
v_call: TRBV10-3
d_call: .
cdr3_aa: CAISERNQPQHF

j_call: TRBJ2-7
v_call: TRBV28
d_call: TRBD2
cdr3_aa: CASSFSGSGSQRGEQYF

j_call: TRBJ2-1
v_call: TRBV7-9
d_call: .
cdr3_aa: CASSLETRNEQFF

j_call: TRBJ2-6
v_call: TRBV10-3
d_call: TRBD1
cdr3_aa: CAIRQGSSGANVLTF

j_call: TRBJ1-1
v_call: TRBV12-3/TRBV12-4
d_call: .
cdr3_aa: CASRLTGIPEAFF

j_call: TRBJ1-2
v_call: TRBV5-6
d_call: .
cdr3_aa: CASSQGRGNYGYTF

j_call: TRBJ2-3
v_call: TRBV12-5
d_call: TRBD2
cdr3_aa: CASGLALAGVSDTQYF

j_call: TRBJ2-3
v_call: TRBV5-4
d_call: TRBD2
cdr3_aa: CATSGRGGTDTQYF

j_call: TRBJ2-2
v_call: TRBV25-1
d_call: .
cdr3_aa: CASSRGWRSGELFF

j_call: TRBJ1-1
v_call: TRBV20-1
d_call: .
cdr3_aa: CSASGRTVNTEAFF

j_call: TRBJ2-1
v_call: TRBV7-9
d_call: TRBD1
cdr3_aa: CASSYRGPSSYNEQFF

j_call: TRBJ1-1
v_call: TRBV7-9
d_call: .
cdr3_aa: CASILGAGVTTEAFF

j_call: TRBJ1-1
v_call: TRBV5-6
d_call: .
cdr3_aa: CASSLRGTEAFF

j_call: TRBJ2-1
v_call: TRBV7-6
d_call: TRBD1
cdr3_aa: CASSPYTGQAKSDEQFF

j_call: TRBJ2-7
v_call: TRBV5-6
d_call: TRBD1
cdr3_aa: CASTIGQGTYEQYF

j_call: TRBJ1-1
v_call: TRBV30
d_call: .
cdr3_aa: CAWSVGLNTEAFF

j_call: TRBJ2-1
v_call: TRBV20-1
d_call: .
cdr3_aa: CSARDRASGNEQFF

j_call: TRBJ1-3
v_call: TRBV10-3
d_call: .
cdr3_aa: CAISLNRGNTIYF

j_call: TRBJ1-1
v_call: TRBV12-3/TRBV12-4
d_call: .
cdr3_aa: CASSSLTGNTEAFF